The sample holds a few counts of the clone carrying this TCR beta chain. The data derive from a study of cytomegalovirus exposure and HLA in healthy donors. The CDR3 is 13 amino acids. The germline V and J ends were trimmed by 5 bases and 7 bases, with 12 bases remaining between them. Germline values: CDR1 MNHEY, CDR2 SMNVEV (reference sequence). Use of 60 Vbeta and 13 Jbeta primers characterized the PCR. The assay was immunoSEQ multiplex PCR, and TCRdb's table has in-frame clones only and misses some. The table shows some 29,000 clones, with 44% occurring only once. This receptor was identified in a woman in her forties or fifties in good health and CMV-seronegative. The sequencing sample was made of PBMCs. This chain joins TRBV27 and TRBJ1-5, with a possible D match to TRBD1 (6 bases). The CDR3 here is CASSLNRAQPQHF. As DNA, the CDR3 is TGTGCCAGCAGTCTGAACAGGGCCCAGCCCCAGCATTTT.